Included here is one TCR beta chain sequence, with context. The data were obtained in a study of blood T cell repertoires in COVID-19. V was pared by 6 bases and J by 4 bases, with 15 bases between. Germline V gene sequence: CDR1 SGHTA, CDR2 FQGNSA. This CDR3 has 14 amino acids. The protocol was immunoSEQ multiplex PCR, while the TCRdb copy is restricted to in-frame clones and leaves out a portion. Of about 150,000 clones detected, about 85% appear once; the ten largest clones hold approximately 2.5%. Sequenced material: peripheral blood. The origin of this receptor is a human donor with COVID-19, enrolled during active disease. The donor label of this sample is uncertain. The chain has TRBV7-2 and TRBJ2-5; tentative D call: TRBD2 (5 bases). In DNA, the CDR3 is TGTGCCAGCAGAGCTCCCGGGGTAGCAGAGACCCAGTACTTC. Translation gives CASRAPGVAETQYF. Complete variable domain (other parts from reference TRBV7-2 and TRBJ2-5): GAGVSQSPSNKVTEKGKDVELRCDPISGHTALYWYRQSLGQGLEFLIYFQGNSAPDKSGLPSDRFSAERTGGSVSTLTIQRTQQEDSAVYLCASRAPGVAETQYFGPGTRLLVL.